This TCR beta chain is from a study of blood T cell repertoires in COVID-19. As for the study in general: There were acute and convalescent COVID-19 samples, and they came from the United States, Italy and Spain.

This clone showed up just once. Original methodology: Estimation of nucleated cell counts relied on the amplification of reference gene primers. Here immunoSEQ multiplex PCR was the method, and the copy in TCRdb shows in-frame clones only, minus some. V and J calls and clone size are copied from that table; D and trimming were computed from the DNA. Seen here are more than 85,000 clones, 84% observed once, and the top ten hold roughly 7.9%. The source material was peripheral blood. The clonotype was recovered from a woman over 75 with active or convalescent COVID-19.

The CDR3 region is CASSQSLTLWEQYF. In nucleotides, the CDR3 is TGTGCCAGCAGCCAATCCTTGACTCTTTGGGAGCAGTACTTC. This chain connects TRBV14 to TRBJ2-7; D not certain. CDR3 size: 14 residues. Germline CDR1 reads SGHDN; CDR2 reads FVKESK. The V gene lost 2 bases and the J gene lost 7 bases, with 15 bases spanning the gap. Full variable domain (rest looked up from reference TRBV14 and TRBJ2-7): EAGVTQFPSHSVIEKGQTVTLRCDPISGHDNLYWYRRVMGKEIKFLLHFVKESKQDESGMPNNRFLAERTGGTYSTLKVQPAELEDSGVYFCASSQSLTLWEQYFGPGTRLTVT.